The 10 T cell receptor beta chains below all came from one sample that was sequenced in a study of blood T cell repertoires in COVID-19. Profiled with immunoSEQ multiplex PCR; TCRdb holds only in-frame clones, not every one. The sample yields about 340,000 clones, more than 70% seen once. The material sequenced was peripheral blood. These receptors were collected from a man aged 25-45 years with active or convalescent COVID-19.

The chain carries TRBV4-3 and TRBJ1-5; TRBD1 matches at 10 bases. CDR3 size: 14 residues. Germline V CDR1 and CDR2: LGHNA, YSLEER. J gave up 5 bases and V 4 bases, and 2 bases lay outside the gene matches. In nucleotides, the CDR3 is TGCGCCAGCAGCCGAGGACAGGGGGATCAGCCCCAGCATTTT. Amino acids: CASSRGQGDQPQHF.

The V and J genes are TRBV24-1 and TRBJ2-7; perhaps TRBD1 as D (6 bases). Germline V CDR1 and CDR2: KGHDR, SFDVKD. CDR3 length equals 16 residues. V was pared by 6 bases and J by 2 bases, with 19 bases between. CDR3 protein: CATSTSLQGYPYEQYF. For the CDR3, the DNA is TGTGCCACCAGTACCTCCCTACAGGGTTATCCCTACGAGCAGTACTTC.

The chain links TRBV5-1 to TRBJ2-3; possible D gene TRBD2, 5 bases. CDR3 length equals 14 residues. The V end lost 4 bases, the J end lost 3 bases, and 12 bases lay between the germline ends. From germline, CDR1 is SGHRS and CDR2 YFSETQ. This CDR3 is CASSPAGITDTQYF. Here the CDR3 DNA reads TGCGCCAGCAGCCCGGCGGGCATTACAGATACGCAGTATTTT.

The J gene is TRBJ1-3, the V gene TRBV12-3 or TRBV12-4; 9 bases fit TRBD1. J lost 7 bases, V lost 10 bases, and 5 bases had no gene match. The CDR3 has 12 residues. CDR3 bases: TGTGCCATGGGACAGGGAGGGAACACCATATATTTT. Translation: CAMGQGGNTIYF.

The rearrangement joins TRBV7-3 to TRBJ2-3; TRBD2 matches 10 bases. CDR3 length equals 16 residues. Germline lookup yields CDR1 SGHTA and CDR2 FQGTGA. Unmatched junction bases numbered 7, after V lost 5 bases and J lost 2 bases. CDR3 amino acids: CASSLLAGFTTDTQYF. CDR3 nucleotide sequence: TGTGCCAGCAGCCTACTAGCGGGATTTACCACAGATACGCAGTATTTT.

The CDR3 sequence is CASSLVAPSTDTQYF. The CDR3 region has the DNA TGTGCCAGCAGCTTAGTAGCACCTAGCACAGATACGCAGTATTTT. This chain connects TRBV11-3 to TRBJ2-3; D ambiguous. Germline V gene lookup returns CDR1 SGHNT and CDR2 YENEEA. CDR3 length: 15 residues. Deletions cut 1 base from V and 0 bases from J, with 8 bases between.

The CDR3 reads CASSLGLAHNEQFF. The DNA of the CDR3 is TGTGCCAGCAGCTTAGGATTGGCCCACAATGAGCAGTTCTTC. V is TRBV7-2 and J is TRBJ2-1; D call uncertain. This CDR3 is 14 amino acids long. V shed 1 base and J shed 5 bases, with 9 bases lying between them. Germline lookup yields CDR1 SGHTA and CDR2 FQGNSA.

This clone was detected only once. The CDR3 region has the DNA TGTGCCAGCAGTTACTCTGTACAGTACACTGAAGCTTTCTTT. Translated: CASSYSVQYTEAFF. This chain joins TRBV6-6 and TRBJ1-1; D is unclear. Germline assignment: CDR1 MNHNY and CDR2 SVGAGI (reference sequence). The CDR3 is 14 residues long. Trimming shortened V by 0 bases and J by 3 bases, and 8 bases separated the two germline ends.

In its sample, this clone was seen a few times. In the same sample, other DNA sequences code for this CDR3. The chain's CDR3 is CASSPDTGELFF. In DNA form, the CDR3 reads TGTGCCAGCAGCCCCGACACCGGGGAGCTGTTTTTT. The chain has TRBV11-3 and TRBJ2-2, with D unclear. CDR1 is SGHNT, CDR2 YENEEA, per germline. Trimming pared 5 bases from V and 3 bases from J, leaving 4 bases between. The CDR3 has 12 residues.

The chain links TRBV5-1 to TRBJ2-3, with 10 bases fitting TRBD1. The length of the CDR3 is 16 residues. Germline V CDR1 and CDR2: SGHRS, YFSETQ. J gave up 1 base and V 3 bases, and 5 bases lay outside the gene matches. Here the CDR3 DNA reads TGCGCCAGCAGCTCCCGGGACAGGGGCGGCACAGATACGCAGTATTTT. Protein sequence: CASSSRDRGGTDTQYF.